The 31 T cell receptor beta chains below were found in one sample sequenced in a study of T-cell reconstitution after alpha-beta-depleted transplantation in children. During its preparation, the TCRbeta library received unique molecular identifiers. TCRdb re-called the PCR reads with MiXCR, one entry per CDR3 protein. Among a few hundred thousand distinct CDR3 sequences, 25% to 30% were seen once, and the ten largest hold 35% to 40%. Sequencing was performed on PBMCs, taken before TCRalphabeta/CD19-depleted stem cell transplant. The receptors were gathered from a boy under three years old with Wiskott-Aldrich syndrome, due to receive a stem cell transplant.

This sequence joins TRBV20-1 and TRBJ2-1; D is perhaps TRBD1 or TRBD2 (5 bases each). Germline V lookup: CDR1 DFQATT, CDR2 SNEGSKA (reference sequence). With 1 base removed from V and 7 bases from J, the gap between germline ends came to 17 bases. The CDR3 contains 15 residues. CDR3 in amino acids: CSARVSRVWGNEQFF. As DNA, the CDR3 is TGCAGTGCTAGAGTTAGCAGGGTTTGGGGGAATGAGCAGTTCTTC.

This chain joins TRBV9 and TRBJ2-5; D perhaps matches TRBD2 (5 bases). Germline V gene data show CDR1 as SGDLS and CDR2 as YYNGEE. This CDR3 spans 14 amino acids. V shed 2 bases and J shed 5 bases, with 13 bases lying between them. CDR3 region: CASSVSFVAETQYF. CDR3 nucleotide sequence: TGTGCCAGCAGCGTGTCGTTTGTAGCGGAGACCCAGTACTTC.

This chain connects TRBV3-1 to TRBJ2-1; either TRBD1 or TRBD2 may supply D (5 bases each). This CDR3 spans 13 amino acids. The germline V and J ends were trimmed by 0 bases and 8 bases, with 8 bases remaining between them. Germline V gene data show CDR1 as LGHDT and CDR2 as YNNKEL (reference sequence). For the CDR3, the DNA is TGTGCCAGCAGCCAAGAGAGGGGCGATGAGCAGTTCTTC. It is translated as CASSQERGDEQFF.

V usage is TRBV7-9 and J usage is TRBJ2-5; 7 positions agree with TRBD2. This CDR3 has 15 amino acids. Per germline, CDR1 SEHNR and CDR2 FQNEAQ (reference sequence). With V trimmed by 3 bases and J by 2 bases, 6 bases remained unmatched. For the CDR3, the DNA is TGTGCCAGCAGCTTTGAGGGAGGGCGGCAAGAGACCCAGTACTTC. Amino acid sequence: CASSFEGGRQETQYF.

This clonotype has only a few counts. The rearrangement joins TRBV12-3 or TRBV12-4 to TRBJ2-1; 12 bases agree with TRBD2. The CDR3 spans 17 residues. V gave up 5 bases and J gave up 6 bases; unmatched junction bases: 11. As DNA, the CDR3 is TGTGCCAGCAGTCCCCGACTAGCGGGAGACGAGGGCAATGAGCAGTTCTTC. Amino acids: CASSPRLAGDEGNEQFF.

CDR3 nucleotides: TGCGCCAGCAGCCCCGGCCGCATGGCCGAGCAGTACTTC. This codes for CASSPGRMAEQYF. The V gene is TRBV5-1, the J gene TRBJ2-7; no clear D. V dropped 4 bases and J dropped 6 bases, with 14 bases sitting between them. This CDR3 has 13 amino acids. CDR1 SGHRS and CDR2 YFSETQ come from the germline V gene.

The gene calls are TRBV10-3 and TRBJ1-5; no firm D call. Per germline, CDR1 ENHRY and CDR2 SYGVKD. There are 14 residues in the CDR3. V shed 3 bases and J shed 3 bases, with 9 bases lying between them. This CDR3 reads CAISDFIDNQPQHF. CDR3 nucleotide sequence: TGTGCCATCAGTGATTTTATAGACAATCAGCCCCAGCATTTT.

The chain employs TRBV5-1 and TRBJ1-3, with TRBD1 matching over 12 bases. The germline V gene encodes CDR1 SGHRS and CDR2 YFSETQ. Losses at the gene ends were 5 bases for V and 3 bases for J; bases not matched to a gene: 3. This CDR3 has 15 residues. Here the CDR3 DNA reads TGCGCCAGCAGGGGACAGGGGGCCAGTGGAAACACCATATATTTT. As protein: CASRGQGASGNTIYF.

This clonotype appeared a few times. V gene TRBV7-9 combines with J gene TRBJ1-2; TRBD1 might be the D (5 bases). This CDR3 has 14 residues. V lost 4 bases to trimming and J lost 6 bases, with 15 bases between them. Germline CDR1 reads SEHNR; CDR2 reads FQNEAQ (reference sequence). The CDR3 DNA reads TGTGCCAGCAGCTCGGGTAGGGGCGAGGATGGCTACACCTTC. It codes for CASSSGRGEDGYTF.

The V gene is TRBV19, the J gene TRBJ1-1; D is undetermined. From germline, CDR1 is LNHDA and CDR2 SQIVND (reference sequence). Trimming left V 3 bases short and J 1 base short, with 6 bases between. The CDR3 totals 13 residues. The CDR3 nucleotides are TGTGCCAGTAGTATCTATCAGAACACTGAAGCTTTCTTT. It specifies CASSIYQNTEAFF.

The chain couples TRBV28 to TRBJ2-3; maybe TRBD2 (6 bases). Germline assignment: CDR1 MDHEN and CDR2 SYDVKM. V dropped 3 bases and J dropped 6 bases, with 13 bases sitting between them. CDR3 length equals 14 residues. The CDR3 DNA sequence: TGTGCCAGCAGTTTCCCCGGGGGAGCGGATACGCAGTATTTT. The encoded protein is CASSFPGGADTQYF.

This chain connects TRBV24-1 to TRBJ2-1; D is uncertain. CDR3 size: 15 residues. V was shortened by 7 bases and J by 0 bases, with 12 bases between the two germline ends. CDR1 is KGHDR, CDR2 SFDVKD, per germline. CDR3 loop: CATSPTRSSYNEQFF. The CDR3 bases are TGTGCCACCAGCCCGACGAGGAGCTCCTACAATGAGCAGTTCTTC.

The chain links TRBV5-1 to TRBJ2-7, with TRBD2 matching over 12 bases. From germline, CDR1 is SGHRS and CDR2 YFSETQ. With 4 bases clipped from V and 7 bases from J, the junction kept 6 bases outside the gene matches. The CDR3 has 14 amino acids. The CDR3 DNA reads as TGCGCCAGCAGCCAACTAGCGGGAGGAGGAGAGCAGTACTTC. It encodes CASSQLAGGGEQYF. The full variable domain, rest sourced from reference TRBV5-1 and TRBJ2-7, is KAGVTQTPRYLIKTRGQQVTLSCSPISGHRSVSWYQQTPGQGLQFLFEYFSETQRNKGNFPGRFSGRQFSNSRSEMNVSTLELGDSALYLCASSQLAGGGEQYFGPGTRLTVT.

The table lists this clonotype with many counts. The genes are TRBV5-1 and TRBJ2-2, with D tentatively TRBD2 (5 bases). The CDR3 length is 14 residues. The V end was cut by 4 bases, the J end by 0 bases, with 7 bases between. Germline CDR1 and CDR2: SGHRS and YFSETQ. CDR3 residues: CASSRRPNTGELFF. The DNA for the CDR3 is TGCGCCAGCAGCCGGAGGCCGAACACCGGGGAGCTGTTTTTT.

J is TRBJ2-1 and V is TRBV7-2; 10 positions match TRBD2. The V segment lost 4 bases and the J segment 7 bases; nucleotides outside the gene matches: 7. In germline, CDR1 is SGHTA, CDR2 FQGNSA. This CDR3 is built from 15 residues. The CDR3 region has the DNA TGTGCCAGCAGCTCGACTAGCGGGCCGTTTAATGAGCAGTTCTTC. It translates to CASSSTSGPFNEQFF. The entire variable domain, with the rest obtained from reference TRBV7-2 and TRBJ2-1, is as follows: GAGVSQSPSNKVTEKGKDVELRCDPISGHTALYWYRQSLGQGLEFLIYFQGNSAPDKSGLPSDRFSAERTGGSVSTLTIQRTQQEDSAVYLCASSSTSGPFNEQFFGPGTRLTVL.

This clonotype was detected ten times or more. This chain connects TRBV12-3 or TRBV12-4 to TRBJ2-3; 10 bases line up with TRBD2. V lost 6 bases and J lost 9; bases outside the gene matches: 6. This CDR3 comprises 13 residues. CDR3 nucleotide sequence: TGTGCCAGCAGAGGGACTAGCGTAGGGACGCAGTATTTT. It codes for CASRGTSVGTQYF.

This chain joins TRBV20-1 and TRBJ2-2, with D unresolved. The CDR3 totals 16 residues. V lost 0 bases and J 6 bases, leaving 17 bases between the germline ends. From germline, CDR1 is DFQATT and CDR2 SNEGSKA (reference sequence). The CDR3 loop is CSARDSRLGESGELFF. CDR3 bases: TGCAGTGCTAGAGATTCGCGGCTAGGTGAATCCGGGGAGCTGTTTTTT.

This clonotype showed up just a few times. This rearrangement joins TRBV4-1 to TRBJ1-2; D call uncertain. Looked up from germline, CDR1 is MGHRA and CDR2 is YSYEKL. CDR3 length: 15 amino acids. Trimming removed 1 base at V and 0 bases at J, with 9 bases between. CDR3 region: CASSQVRAANYGYTF. The CDR3 DNA reads as TGCGCCAGCAGCCAAGTCCGGGCGGCTAACTATGGCTACACCTTC.

A few counts support this clonotype. This chain links TRBV3-1 with TRBJ2-2, with a weak D call TRBD2 (6 bases). The germline V and J ends were trimmed by 0 bases and 1 base, with 12 bases remaining between them. CDR1 LGHDT and CDR2 YNNKEL come from the germline V gene (reference sequence). The CDR3 spans 17 residues. This chain's CDR3 is CASSQDLRRGNTGELFF. The CDR3 bases are TGTGCCAGCAGCCAAGATCTGAGGCGGGGGAACACCGGGGAGCTGTTTTTT.

This clonotype was picked up a small number of times. V and J are TRBV5-6 and TRBJ2-5; 7 positions agree with TRBD2. Per germline, CDR1 SGHDT and CDR2 YYEEEE. Trimming took 4 bases from V and 1 from J; bases not matched to a gene: 7. The CDR3 length is 15 residues. Here the CDR3 DNA reads TGTGCCAGCAGCGCCCGACTAGCCTTCCAAGAGACCCAGTACTTC. Translation: CASSARLAFQETQYF.

The chain combines TRBV5-1 with TRBJ2-5; D uncertain. Germline CDR1 and CDR2: SGHRS and YFSETQ. With 4 bases removed from V and 3 bases from J, the gap between germline ends came to 10 bases. The CDR3 runs to 13 residues. The CDR3: CASSPTFKETQYF. The CDR3 DNA sequence: TGCGCCAGCAGCCCTACCTTTAAAGAGACCCAGTACTTC.

This clonotype was counted a few times. CDR3 in amino acids: CAISPGLTYNEQFF. In nucleotides, the CDR3 is TGTGCCATCAGCCCGGGACTAACTTACAATGAGCAGTTCTTC. J is TRBJ2-1 and V is TRBV10-3; 7 bases align to TRBD2. CDR1 is ENHRY, CDR2 SYGVKD, per germline. Losses at the gene ends were 6 bases for V and 4 bases for J; bases not matched to a gene: 6. This CDR3 is built from 14 residues.

The table lists this clonotype with a few counts. V is TRBV5-1 and J is TRBJ2-3; weak D call: TRBD2 (6 bases). V lost 7 bases to trimming and J lost 4 bases, with 10 bases between them. Germline values: CDR1 SGHRS, CDR2 YFSETQ. The CDR3 is 12 residues long. The CDR3 coding sequence is TGCGCCAGCCGGGAGAGGGCAGATACGCAGTATTTT. Translation gives CASRERADTQYF. Based on the CDR3 plus reference TRBV5-1 and TRBJ2-3, the full variable domain is KAGVTQTPRYLIKTRGQQVTLSCSPISGHRSVSWYQQTPGQGLQFLFEYFSETQRNKGNFPGRFSGRQFSNSRSEMNVSTLELGDSALYLCASRERADTQYFGPGTRLTVL.

V and J are TRBV5-1 and TRBJ2-1; no clear D gene. The CDR3 has 12 residues. The V gene lost 0 bases and the J gene lost 10 bases, with 8 bases spanning the gap. Germline V CDR1 and CDR2: SGHRS, YFSETQ. The chain's CDR3 is CASSLGLEEQFF. CDR3 DNA: TGCGCCAGCAGCTTGGGACTGGAAGAGCAGTTCTTC.

The rearrangement links TRBV27 to TRBJ2-3; D possibly uses TRBD1 or TRBD2 (6 bases each). Germline V gives CDR1 MNHEY, CDR2 SMNVEV (reference sequence). The CDR3 covers 12 residues. Trimming left V 2 bases short and J 13 bases short, with 13 bases between. For the CDR3, the DNA is TGTGCCAGCAGTTTAAGGGGGGTAAGGGAGTATTTT. Its protein is CASSLRGVREYF.

The chain has TRBV24-1 and TRBJ1-4; 9 bases match TRBD1. The V segment lost 3 bases and the J segment 3 bases; nucleotides outside the gene matches: 4. The CDR3 runs 16 residues. Germline CDR1 KGHDR, CDR2 SFDVKD. The DNA of the CDR3 is TGTGCCACCAGTGATCCCGGGACAGGGTCTAATGAAAAACTGTTTTTT. Translating it yields CATSDPGTGSNEKLFF.

This rearrangement joins TRBV5-1 to TRBJ2-5, with 7 bases lining up with TRBD2. The CDR3 totals 15 residues. J gave up 3 bases and V 2 bases, and 7 bases lay outside the gene matches. Per the germline V gene, CDR1 is SGHRS and CDR2 is YFSETQ. CDR3 region: CASSFGSGGEETQYF. The CDR3 DNA sequence: TGCGCCAGCAGCTTTGGTTCGGGAGGAGAAGAGACCCAGTACTTC.

The rearrangement joins TRBV5-1 to TRBJ2-1; TRBD2 aligns across 8 bases. The CDR3 totals 15 residues. From germline, CDR1 is SGHRS and CDR2 YFSETQ. Losses at the gene ends were 2 bases for V and 4 bases for J; bases not matched to a gene: 5. CDR3 amino acids: CASSFASGLYNEQFF. The CDR3 nucleotides are TGCGCCAGCAGCTTCGCTAGCGGGCTATACAATGAGCAGTTCTTC.

The chain couples TRBV11-2 to TRBJ2-1; 10 bases match TRBD2. Trimming took 6 bases from V and 5 from J; bases not matched to a gene: 7. The CDR3 spans 15 residues. Germline V lookup: CDR1 SGHAT, CDR2 FQNNGV. CDR3 nucleotide sequence: TGTGCCAGCAGGCCGGGACTAGCGACAAACAATGAGCAGTTCTTC. Encoded protein: CASRPGLATNNEQFF.

The genes are TRBV5-5 and TRBJ2-3; D unclear. The CDR3 is 14 residues long. V lost 1 base, J lost 6 bases, and 12 bases lay in between. Germline V gives CDR1 SGHKS, CDR2 YYEKEE (reference sequence). In DNA form, the CDR3 reads TGTGCCAGCAGCTTGCGAGGCTGGACCGATACGCAGTATTTT. Translating gives CASSLRGWTDTQYF.

This sequence joins TRBV12-3 or TRBV12-4 and TRBJ1-2; tentatively, D is TRBD1 (5 bases). V gave up 6 bases and J gave up 4 bases, with 12 bases separating them. The CDR3 totals 13 residues. CDR3 region: CASRIAGTYGYTF. The CDR3 nucleotides read TGTGCCAGCAGAATAGCAGGGACCTATGGCTACACCTTC.